This T cell receptor beta chain comes out of a study of cytomegalovirus exposure and HLA in healthy donors. Points on this clone: Its antigen is not identified.

Here immunoSEQ multiplex PCR was the method, and the copy in TCRdb shows in-frame clones only, minus some. Of fewer than 60,000 clones listed, roughly nine tenths are singletons. The CDR3 consists of 16 residues. Donors came from a validation cohort of over a hundred subjects, distinct from the first 666-subject cohort. The study, taken as a whole, reports: The study put some 160 TCR beta chains on its list as cytomegalovirus-associated. In vitro checks showed that a few CMV-associated chains really do target CMV antigens.

The sequencing sample was made of PBMCs. The origin of this receptor is a woman aged 18-35 years in good health and CMV-seronegative. The chain recombines TRBV21-1 with TRBJ1-1; TRBD1 reflects the table's D call only, with no check against the DNA. TRBV21-1 is assigned pseudogene status. Written as DNA, the CDR3 is TGTGCCAGCAGCAGGCCCCAACTCCCAAGGGGCACTGAAGCTTTCTTT. It translates to CASSRPQLPRGTEAFF.